This T cell receptor beta chain is from a study of CD8 T cells in Susac syndrome. Broader study findings: The relatively small number of individuals in the TCR sequencing and HLA analysis was acknowledged by the study.

RNA was extracted with the RNeasy kit, and a quantity of roughly 0.5 to 1 ug was reverse transcribed using random hexamers. The authors amplified TCR beta CDR3 across 54 Vbeta and 13 Jbeta using immunoSEQ multiplex PCR. TCRdb analysed the immunoSEQ multiplex PCR reads with MiXCR anew, one entry per CDR3 protein. In the table there are 50,000 or so distinct CDR3 sequences, about 92% of which are singletons. Comments on this clonotype: What it binds is not known.

This clonotype originated in a human donor with multiple sclerosis. Sequencing used CD8+ T cells from PBMCs.

Here the CDR3 DNA reads TGCGCCAGCAGCCTTCCGGGCTACACCTTC. Protein: CASSLPGYTF. This chain uses TRBV5-1 with TRBJ1-2; no clear D. Germline V gene lookup returns CDR1 SGHRS and CDR2 YFSETQ. Trimming took off 4 bases at V and 8 bases at J, with 6 bases between the two ends. This CDR3 contains 10 residues.